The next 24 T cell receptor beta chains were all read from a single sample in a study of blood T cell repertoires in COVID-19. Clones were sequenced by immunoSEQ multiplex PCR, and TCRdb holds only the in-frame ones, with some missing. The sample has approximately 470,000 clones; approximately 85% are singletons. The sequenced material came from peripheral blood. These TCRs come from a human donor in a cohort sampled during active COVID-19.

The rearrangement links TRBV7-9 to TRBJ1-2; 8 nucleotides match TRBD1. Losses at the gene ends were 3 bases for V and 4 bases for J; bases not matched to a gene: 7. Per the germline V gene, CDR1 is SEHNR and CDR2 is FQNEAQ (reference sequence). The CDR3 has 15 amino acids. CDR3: CASSLTDRAGYGYTF. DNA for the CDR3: TGTGCCAGCAGCTTGACGGACAGGGCGGGCTATGGCTACACCTTC.

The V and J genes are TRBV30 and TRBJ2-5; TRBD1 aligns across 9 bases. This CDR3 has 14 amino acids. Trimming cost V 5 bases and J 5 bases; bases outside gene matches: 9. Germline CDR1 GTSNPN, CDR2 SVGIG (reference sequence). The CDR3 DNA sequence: TGTGCCTGGCTGCCCCGGGACAGGGCGGAGACCCAGTACTTC. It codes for CAWLPRDRAETQYF.

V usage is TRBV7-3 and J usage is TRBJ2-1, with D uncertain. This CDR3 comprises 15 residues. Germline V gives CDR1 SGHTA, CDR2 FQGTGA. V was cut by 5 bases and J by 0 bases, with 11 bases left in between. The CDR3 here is CASSTMTRSYNEQFF. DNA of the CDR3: TGTGCCAGCAGCACTATGACTCGCTCCTACAATGAGCAGTTCTTC.

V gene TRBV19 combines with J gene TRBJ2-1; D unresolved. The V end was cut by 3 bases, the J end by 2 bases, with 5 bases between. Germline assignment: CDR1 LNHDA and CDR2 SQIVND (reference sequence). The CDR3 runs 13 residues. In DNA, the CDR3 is TGTGCCAGTAGTATTTCGGCCTACAATGAGCAGTTCTTC. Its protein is CASSISAYNEQFF.

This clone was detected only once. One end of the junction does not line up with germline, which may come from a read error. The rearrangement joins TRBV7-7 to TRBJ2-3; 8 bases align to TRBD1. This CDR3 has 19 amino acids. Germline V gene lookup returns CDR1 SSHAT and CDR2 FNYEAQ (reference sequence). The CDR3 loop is CASSLLPGQDILSTDTQYF. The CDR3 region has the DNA TGTGCTAGCAGCTTATTACCGGGACAGGACATCCTTAGCACAGATACGCAGTATTTT. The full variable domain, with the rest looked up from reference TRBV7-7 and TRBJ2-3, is GAGVSQSPRYKVTKRGQDVTLRCDPISSHATLYWYQQALGQGPEFLTYFNYEAQPDKSGLPSDRFSAERPEGSISTLTIQRTEQRDSAMYRCASSLLPGQDILSTDTQYFGPGTRLTVL.

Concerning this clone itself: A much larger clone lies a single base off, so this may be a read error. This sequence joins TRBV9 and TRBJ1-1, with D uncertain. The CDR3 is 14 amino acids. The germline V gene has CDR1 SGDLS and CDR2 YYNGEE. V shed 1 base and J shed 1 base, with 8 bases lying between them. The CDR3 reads CASSVITENTEAFF. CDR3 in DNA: TGTGCCAGCAGCGTAATTACAGAGAACACTGAAGCTTTCTTT.

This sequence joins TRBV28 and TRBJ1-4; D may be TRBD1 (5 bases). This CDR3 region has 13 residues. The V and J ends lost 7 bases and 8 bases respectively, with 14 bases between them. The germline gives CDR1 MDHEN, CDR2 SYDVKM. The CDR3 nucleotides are TGTGCCAGCAAAGGCCAGGGAGGGGAAAAACTGTTTTTT. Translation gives CASKGQGGEKLFF.

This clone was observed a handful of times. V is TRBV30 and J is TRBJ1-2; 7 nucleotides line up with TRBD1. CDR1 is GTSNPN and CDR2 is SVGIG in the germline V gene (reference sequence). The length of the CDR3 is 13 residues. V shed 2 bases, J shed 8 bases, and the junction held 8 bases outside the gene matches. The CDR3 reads CAWSLQGWKGYTF. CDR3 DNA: TGTGCCTGGAGTCTACAGGGGTGGAAGGGCTACACCTTC.

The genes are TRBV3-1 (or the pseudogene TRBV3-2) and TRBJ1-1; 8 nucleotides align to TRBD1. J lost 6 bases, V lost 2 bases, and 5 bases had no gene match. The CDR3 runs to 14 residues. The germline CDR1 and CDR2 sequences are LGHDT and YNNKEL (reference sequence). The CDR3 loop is CASSQQDRESEAFF. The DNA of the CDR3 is TGTGCCAGCAGCCAACAGGACAGGGAATCTGAAGCTTTCTTT.

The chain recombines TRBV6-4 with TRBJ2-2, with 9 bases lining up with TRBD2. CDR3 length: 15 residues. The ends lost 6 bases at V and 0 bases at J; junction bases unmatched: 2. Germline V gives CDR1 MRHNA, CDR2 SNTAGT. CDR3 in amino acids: CASRRLAANTGELFF. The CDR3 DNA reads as TGTGCCAGCAGAAGACTAGCGGCGAACACCGGGGAGCTGTTTTTT.

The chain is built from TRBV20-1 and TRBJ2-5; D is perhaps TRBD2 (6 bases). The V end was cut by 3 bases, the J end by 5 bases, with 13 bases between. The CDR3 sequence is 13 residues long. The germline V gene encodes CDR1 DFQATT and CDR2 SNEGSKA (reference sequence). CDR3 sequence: CSASGTVEETQYF. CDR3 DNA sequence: TGCAGTGCTAGTGGGACTGTAGAGGAGACCCAGTACTTC.

For the CDR3, the DNA is TGTGCCAGCACCATTAGCCGGGGGACTGTGCAAGAGACCCAGTACTTC. Translated: CASTISRGTVQETQYF. The chain links TRBV5-8 to TRBJ2-5; D is possibly TRBD2 (6 bases). CDR1 is SGHTS, CDR2 YDEGEE, per germline. The CDR3 length is 16 residues. V lost 6 bases to trimming and J lost 2 bases, with 20 bases between them.

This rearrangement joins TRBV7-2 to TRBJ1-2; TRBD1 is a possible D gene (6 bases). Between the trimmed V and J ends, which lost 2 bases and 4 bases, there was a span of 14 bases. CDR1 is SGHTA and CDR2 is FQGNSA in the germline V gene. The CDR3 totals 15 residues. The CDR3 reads CASSLTRGHAYGYTF. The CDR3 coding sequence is TGTGCCAGCAGCTTAACGCGGGGGCACGCCTATGGCTACACCTTC.

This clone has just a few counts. CDR3 in amino acids: CASSQGTGFFSGNTIYF. The DNA of the CDR3 is TGTGCCAGCAGCCAAGGGACAGGGTTCTTTTCTGGAAACACCATATATTTT. The chain uses TRBV3-1 (or the pseudogene TRBV3-2) and TRBJ1-3; TRBD1 matches at 8 bases. CDR3 length: 17 amino acids. V lost 1 base and J lost 1; bases outside the gene matches: 6. The germline gives CDR1 LGHDT, CDR2 YNNKEL (reference sequence).

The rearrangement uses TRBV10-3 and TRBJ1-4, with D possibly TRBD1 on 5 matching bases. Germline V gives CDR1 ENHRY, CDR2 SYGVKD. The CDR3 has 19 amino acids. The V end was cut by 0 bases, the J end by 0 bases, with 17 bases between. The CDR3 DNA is TGTGCCATCAGTGAGTCGCGGCAGGGCGACGCCGCAACTAATGAAAAACTGTTTTTT. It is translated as CAISESRQGDAATNEKLFF.

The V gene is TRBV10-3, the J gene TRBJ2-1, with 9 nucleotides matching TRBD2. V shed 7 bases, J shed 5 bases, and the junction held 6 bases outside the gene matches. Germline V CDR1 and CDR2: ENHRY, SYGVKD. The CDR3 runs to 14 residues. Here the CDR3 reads CAIKKAGGNNEQFF. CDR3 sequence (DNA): TGTGCCATCAAAAAGGCGGGAGGGAACAATGAGCAGTTCTTC.

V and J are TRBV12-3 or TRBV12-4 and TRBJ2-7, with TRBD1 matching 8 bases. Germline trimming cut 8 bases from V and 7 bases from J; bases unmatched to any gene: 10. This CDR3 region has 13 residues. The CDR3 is CASSPPDREEQYF. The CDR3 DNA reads TGTGCCAGCTCCCCTCCGGACAGGGAAGAGCAGTACTTC.

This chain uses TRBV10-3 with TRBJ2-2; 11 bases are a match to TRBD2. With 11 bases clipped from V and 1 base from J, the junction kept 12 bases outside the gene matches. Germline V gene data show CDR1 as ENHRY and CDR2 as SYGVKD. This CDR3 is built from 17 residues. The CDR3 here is CAAQSIAGGGNTGELFF. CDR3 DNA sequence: TGTGCCGCCCAATCTATAGCGGGAGGGGGGAACACCGGGGAGCTGTTTTTT.

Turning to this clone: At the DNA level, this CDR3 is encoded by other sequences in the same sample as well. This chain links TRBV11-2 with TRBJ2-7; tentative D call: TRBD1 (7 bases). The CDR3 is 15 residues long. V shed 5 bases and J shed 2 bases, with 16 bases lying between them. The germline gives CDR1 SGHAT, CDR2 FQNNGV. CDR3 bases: TGTGCCAGCAGCCCTCCAGGGGGGCGAGCCTACGAGCAGTACTTC. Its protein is CASSPPGGRAYEQYF.

In nucleotides, the CDR3 is TGCGCCAGCAGCTTGTCCGCTAGTTTTGCAGATACGCAGTATTTT. This codes for CASSLSASFADTQYF. V is TRBV5-1 and J is TRBJ2-3; D gene ambiguous. The CDR3 sequence is 15 residues long. V was clipped by 1 base and J by 4 bases, with 13 bases between them. The V gene's germline CDR1 is SGHRS and CDR2 YFSETQ.

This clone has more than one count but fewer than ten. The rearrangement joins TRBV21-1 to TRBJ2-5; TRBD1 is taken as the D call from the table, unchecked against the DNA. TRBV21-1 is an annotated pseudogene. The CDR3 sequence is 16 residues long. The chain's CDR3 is CASSKEKPQLKETQYF. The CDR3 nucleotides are TGTGCCAGCAGCAAAGAAAAACCACAGCTCAAAGAGACCCAGTACTTC.

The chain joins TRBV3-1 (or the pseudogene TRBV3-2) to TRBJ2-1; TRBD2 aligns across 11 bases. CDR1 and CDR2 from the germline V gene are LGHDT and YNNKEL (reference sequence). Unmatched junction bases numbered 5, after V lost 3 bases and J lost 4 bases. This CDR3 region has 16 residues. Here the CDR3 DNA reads TGTGCCAGCAGCCAGATGGGACTAGCGGTATACAATGAGCAGTTCTTC. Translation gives CASSQMGLAVYNEQFF.

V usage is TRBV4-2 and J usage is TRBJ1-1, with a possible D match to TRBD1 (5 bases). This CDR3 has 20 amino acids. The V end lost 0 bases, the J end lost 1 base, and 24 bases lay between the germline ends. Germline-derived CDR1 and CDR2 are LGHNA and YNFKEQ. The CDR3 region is CASSQEGTKTFTLKNTEAFF. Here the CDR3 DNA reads TGTGCCAGCAGCCAAGAAGGGACTAAGACATTCACTTTAAAGAACACTGAAGCTTTCTTT.

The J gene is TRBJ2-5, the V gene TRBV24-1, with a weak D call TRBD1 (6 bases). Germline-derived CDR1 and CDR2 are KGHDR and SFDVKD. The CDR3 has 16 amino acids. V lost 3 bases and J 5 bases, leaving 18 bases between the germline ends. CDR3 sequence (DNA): TGTGCCACCAGTGATGACCCCGGACAGTCTGGGGAGACCCAGTACTTC. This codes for CATSDDPGQSGETQYF.